The 2 T cell receptor beta chains below all came from one sample that was sequenced in a study of blood T cell repertoires in COVID-19. Produced via immunoSEQ multiplex PCR; TCRdb's table is partial and in-frame only. This table has more than 25,000 clones, around 83% appearing once. Sequenced material: peripheral blood. These receptors were collected from a man between 65 and 85 years old with active COVID-19.

The gene calls are TRBV7-3 and TRBJ1-3, with 9 bases identical to TRBD1. The junction had 5 bases not matched to a gene; V was cut back by 5 bases and J by 3 bases. This CDR3 has 15 residues. From germline, CDR1 is SGHTA and CDR2 FQGTGA. The CDR3 here is CASSPGTGFGNTIYF. Written as DNA, the CDR3 is TGTGCCAGCAGCCCGGGGACAGGGTTTGGAAACACCATATATTTT. Variable domain in full (rest from reference TRBV7-3 and TRBJ1-3): GAGVSQTPSNKVTEKGKYVELRCDPISGHTALYWYRQSLGQGPEFLIYFQGTGAADDSGLPNDRFFAVRPEGSVSTLKIQRTERGDSAVYLCASSPGTGFGNTIYFGEGSWLTVV.

This clone showed up just once. This sequence joins TRBV29-1 and TRBJ2-3; 7 positions match TRBD2. The germline gives CDR1 SQVTM, CDR2 ANQGSEA. The length of the CDR3 is 14 residues. The J segment lost 4 bases and the V segment lost 4 bases, leaving 8 bases of the junction unmatched. CDR3 coding DNA: TGCAGCGTTGTCCGGGCGGGGGTTTCAGATACGCAGTATTTT. Its translation: CSVVRAGVSDTQYF.